This T cell receptor (beta chain) was found in a study of T cells after yellow fever vaccination. Study observations and caveats: Primary-vaccination clones mostly resurfaced post-booster (96% CD4, around 88% CD8). Relatively few clonotypes were ones that appeared in both CD4 and CD8 compartments.

This clonotype turned up a few times. Its target is not known. The CDR3 runs to 13 residues. Trimming took off 5 bases at V and 5 bases at J, with 13 bases between the two ends. Germline assignment: CDR1 ENHRY and CDR2 SYGVKD. Using its own MiXCR run on the 5' RACE reads, TCRdb lists one record per CDR3 protein. The repertoire has about 430,000 distinct CDR3 sequences, around 20% of them found once; the top ten carry about a sixth. The rearrangement uses TRBV10-3 and TRBJ2-7; perhaps TRBD2 as D (5 bases). Sequences were derived from PBMCs, sampled before the yellow fever booster vaccination. The source of this sequence is a man aged 18 to 29 who received the YFV17D yellow fever vaccine. The chain's CDR3 is CAISTDLLDEQYF. The CDR3 bases are TGTGCCATCAGTACGGACTTACTGGACGAGCAGTACTTC.